This T cell receptor (beta chain) was found in a study of regulatory T cells in long-lasting Graves disease. Specified time point: newly diagnosed GD, antithyroid drugs for less than 3 months. From RNA extracted from PBMCs, the TCR library was made. Study outcomes and limitations: Those with persistent disease had in common more public clonotypes (2,741) than new patients (approximately 990).

As concerns this clonotype: Its antigen is not known. A much larger clonotype is one base distant, so this may be a read error.

The germline gives CDR1 MNHGY, CDR2 SVAAGI. This CDR3 contains 15 residues. Trimming cost V 3 bases and J 4 bases, with 12 bases left between them. Investigators prepared the TCR beta libraries by applying iRepertoire HTBI primers and Arm-PCR of CDR3 regions. MiXCR, applied by TCRdb to the multiplex PCR reads, yields one record per CDR3 protein. This sample has under 300,000 distinct CDR3 sequences, with 20% found just once. The sample in question was peripheral blood mononuclear cells (PBMCs), obtained at new diagnosis, from a patient treated with antithyroid drugs. The sequence derives from a female donor with Graves disease. The chain recombines TRBV6-9 with TRBJ2-2; tentatively, D is TRBD1 (6 bases). For the CDR3, the DNA is TGTGCCAGCAGTTACGGGACAACGAGCACCGGGGAGCTGTTTTTT. It encodes CASSYGTTSTGELFF.